A selection of T cell receptor beta chains follows, all from one sample in a study of CD8+CD57+ T cells in acquired aplastic anemia. TCRdb reprocessed the reads via MiXCR and lists one record per CDR3 protein. The sample holds 80,000 or so distinct CDR3 sequences, about 70% seen once. The specimen sequenced was sorted CD4+, CD8+, or CD8+CD57+ T cells (not recorded which) from PBMCs. The receptors were gathered from a human donor with aplastic anemia. CDR3s include the opening cysteine and the closing phenylalanine or tryptophan. The D gene is left open where the match is weak. Expanded clones get a size class; other rows say once, few or many, or leave the size out.

d_gene: TRBD1; v_gene: TRBV19; abundance: -; j_gene: TRBJ1-2; CDR3aa: CTSSTGARGYTF; CDR3nt: TGTACCAGTAGTACAGGGGCTCGGGGCTACACCTTC
d_gene: TRBD1; v_gene: TRBV7-8; abundance: -; j_gene: TRBJ2-7; CDR3aa: CASSSPRQGGESEQYF; CDR3nt: TGTGCCAGCAGCTCACCCAGACAGGGTGGGGAAAGCGAGCAGTACTTC
d_gene: TRBD1; v_gene: TRBV24-1; abundance: -; j_gene: TRBJ1-2; CDR3aa: CATSDPRDRRGGYTF; CDR3nt: TGTGCCACCAGTGACCCCCGGGACAGGAGAGGTGGCTACACCTTC
d_gene: -; v_gene: TRBV7-9; abundance: -; j_gene: TRBJ2-2; CDR3aa: CASSPVTNTGELFF; CDR3nt: TGTGCCAGCAGCCCTGTTACGAACACCGGGGAGCTGTTTTTT
d_gene: -; v_gene: TRBV19; abundance: once; j_gene: TRBJ1-6; CDR3aa: CASRTVNSPLHF; CDR3nt: TGTGCCAGTAGGACGGTTAATTCACCCCTCCACTTT
d_gene: -; v_gene: TRBV6-2/TRBV6-3; abundance: -; j_gene: TRBJ1-1; CDR3aa: CASWAGGVTIAFF; CDR3nt: TGTGCCAGCTGGGCAGGAGGTGTTACCATAGCTTTCTTT
d_gene: -; v_gene: TRBV20-1; abundance: -; j_gene: TRBJ1-2; CDR3aa: CSARGDLGDYGYTF; CDR3nt: TGCAGTGCTAGAGGGGACTTAGGGGACTATGGCTACACCTTC
d_gene: TRBD2; v_gene: TRBV7-9; abundance: -; j_gene: TRBJ2-7; CDR3aa: CASSGWTSANEQYF; CDR3nt: TGTGCCAGCAGCGGCTGGACTAGCGCTAACGAGCAGTACTTC
d_gene: -; v_gene: TRBV12-3/TRBV12-4; abundance: -; j_gene: TRBJ2-1; CDR3aa: CASTQGTGLYNEQFF; CDR3nt: TGTGCCAGCACCCAGGGGACTGGGCTCTACAATGAGCAGTTCTTC
d_gene: -; v_gene: TRBV19; abundance: -; j_gene: TRBJ1-1; CDR3aa: CASSNRMNTEAFF; CDR3nt: TGTGCCAGTAGTAACCGGATGAACACTGAAGCTTTCTTT
d_gene: -; v_gene: TRBV4-1; abundance: -; j_gene: TRBJ2-7; CDR3aa: CASSVDRTSSYEQYF; CDR3nt: TGCGCCAGCAGCGTCGACAGAACTAGCTCCTACGAGCAGTACTTC
d_gene: -; v_gene: TRBV4-3; abundance: -; j_gene: TRBJ2-3; CDR3aa: CASSTGASIDTQYF; CDR3nt: TGCGCCAGCAGTACGGGAGCGAGTATCGATACGCAGTATTTT
d_gene: TRBD2; v_gene: TRBV11-2; abundance: -; j_gene: TRBJ2-7; CDR3aa: CASSRDQREGSYEQYF; CDR3nt: TGTGCCAGCAGTCGTGACCAACGGGAGGGCTCCTACGAGCAGTACTTC
d_gene: TRBD1; v_gene: TRBV25-1; abundance: many; j_gene: TRBJ1-1; CDR3aa: CASGGQRAFF; CDR3nt: TGTGCCAGCGGGGGACAGAGAGCTTTCTTT
d_gene: -; v_gene: TRBV15; abundance: few; j_gene: TRBJ2-3; CDR3aa: CATSPGGTQYF; CDR3nt: TGTGCCACCAGCCCAGGAGGCACGCAGTATTTT
d_gene: -; v_gene: TRBV12-3/TRBV12-4; abundance: -; j_gene: TRBJ1-2; CDR3aa: CASRTGPPDHGYTF; CDR3nt: TGTGCCAGCAGGACGGGCCCTCCTGACCATGGCTACACCTTC
d_gene: TRBD1; v_gene: TRBV3-1; abundance: -; j_gene: TRBJ1-5; CDR3aa: CASKRDWGQPNQPQHF; CDR3nt: TGTGCCAGCAAACGGGACTGGGGACAGCCCAATCAGCCCCAGCATTTT
d_gene: TRBD1; v_gene: TRBV5-4; abundance: -; j_gene: TRBJ2-3; CDR3aa: CASSNYRGSTDTQYF; CDR3nt: TGTGCCAGTAGTAACTACAGGGGTTCCACAGATACGCAGTATTTT
d_gene: TRBD2; v_gene: TRBV25-1; abundance: -; j_gene: TRBJ2-7; CDR3aa: CASSSGTSGPLSYEQYF; CDR3nt: TGTGCCAGCAGTAGCGGGACTAGCGGGCCTCTCTCCTACGAGCAGTACTTC
d_gene: -; v_gene: TRBV7-2; abundance: -; j_gene: TRBJ2-2; CDR3aa: CASSLALMTENTGELFF; CDR3nt: TGTGCCAGCAGCTTAGCGCTGATGACCGAGAACACCGGGGAGCTGTTTTTT
d_gene: -; v_gene: TRBV30; abundance: many; j_gene: TRBJ1-1; CDR3aa: CAWGPGFTEAFF; CDR3nt: TGTGCCTGGGGGCCAGGGTTCACTGAAGCTTTCTTT
d_gene: -; v_gene: TRBV19; abundance: -; j_gene: TRBJ1-2; CDR3aa: CAARGIHGGYTF; CDR3nt: TGTGCCGCGCGGGGCATTCATGGTGGCTACACCTTC
d_gene: -; v_gene: TRBV2; abundance: -; j_gene: TRBJ1-6; CDR3aa: CASSEGAGNSPLHF; CDR3nt: TGTGCCAGCAGTGAAGGTGCAGGCAATTCACCCCTCCACTTT
d_gene: TRBD2; v_gene: TRBV5-1; abundance: -; j_gene: TRBJ2-3; CDR3aa: CASSLRGLAGVQDTQYF; CDR3nt: TGCGCCAGCAGCTTGCGTGGACTAGCGGGAGTTCAAGATACGCAGTATTTT
d_gene: -; v_gene: TRBV29-1; abundance: -; j_gene: TRBJ2-6; CDR3aa: CSVPSSGANVLTF; CDR3nt: TGCAGCGTTCCCAGCTCTGGGGCCAACGTCCTGACTTTC
d_gene: -; v_gene: TRBV19; abundance: -; j_gene: TRBJ1-2; CDR3aa: CASSIGYGYTF; CDR3nt: TGTGCCAGTAGTATTGGGTATGGCTACACCTTC
d_gene: TRBD2; v_gene: TRBV7-9; abundance: -; j_gene: TRBJ2-7; CDR3aa: CASSPNSGPPYEQYF; CDR3nt: TGTGCCAGCAGCCCCAATAGCGGGCCCCCCTACGAGCAGTACTTC
d_gene: -; v_gene: TRBV24-1; abundance: -; j_gene: TRBJ2-1; CDR3aa: CATSERAVGYNEQFF; CDR3nt: TGTGCCACCAGTGAGAGGGCGGTAGGCTACAATGAGCAGTTCTTC
d_gene: -; v_gene: TRBV14; abundance: -; j_gene: TRBJ2-5; CDR3aa: CASSQTGPIETQYF; CDR3nt: TGTGCCAGCAGCCAAACGGGGCCGATAGAGACCCAGTACTTC
d_gene: -; v_gene: TRBV7-9; abundance: -; j_gene: TRBJ1-2; CDR3aa: CASSPNLGGGYTF; CDR3nt: TGTGCCAGCAGCCCAAATCTGGGTGGGGGCTACACCTTC
d_gene: -; v_gene: TRBV2; abundance: -; j_gene: TRBJ1-1; CDR3aa: CASSGDSTGGAFF; CDR3nt: TGTGCCAGCAGCGGGGACTCAACTGGGGGAGCTTTCTTT
d_gene: -; v_gene: TRBV4-1; abundance: -; j_gene: TRBJ1-1; CDR3aa: CASSLAGGATEAFF; CDR3nt: TGCGCCAGCAGCCTGGCGGGGGGAGCCACTGAAGCTTTCTTC
d_gene: -; v_gene: TRBV29-1; abundance: -; j_gene: TRBJ2-1; CDR3aa: CSVEETGTVNEQFF; CDR3nt: TGCAGCGTTGAGGAAACAGGGACGGTCAATGAGCAGTTCTTC
d_gene: TRBD2; v_gene: TRBV5-1; abundance: -; j_gene: TRBJ2-3; CDR3aa: CASSLMASGGTDTQYF; CDR3nt: TGCGCCAGCAGCTTGATGGCTAGCGGAGGGACAGATACGCAGTATTTT
d_gene: -; v_gene: TRBV19; abundance: -; j_gene: TRBJ2-1; CDR3aa: CASIPRGGIGQFF; CDR3nt: TGTGCCAGTATTCCCAGGGGGGGAATTGGGCAGTTCTTC
d_gene: -; v_gene: TRBV29-1; abundance: once; j_gene: TRBJ2-7; CDR3aa: CSVEIREREQYF; CDR3nt: TGCAGCGTTGAAATTAGGGAGAGGGAGCAGTACTTC
d_gene: -; v_gene: TRBV10-3; abundance: -; j_gene: TRBJ1-5; CDR3aa: CAISAGADQPQHF; CDR3nt: TGTGCCATCAGTGCCGGGGCGGATCAGCCCCAGCATTTT
d_gene: -; v_gene: TRBV2; abundance: -; j_gene: TRBJ1-5; CDR3aa: CASKTDRQPQHF; CDR3nt: TGTGCCAGCAAAACCGACAGACAGCCCCAGCATTTT
d_gene: TRBD1; v_gene: TRBV20-1; abundance: few; j_gene: TRBJ1-5; CDR3aa: CSARPGTGVQPQHF; CDR3nt: TGCAGTGCTAGACCCGGGACAGGAGTTCAGCCCCAGCATTTT
d_gene: -; v_gene: TRBV5-1; abundance: -; j_gene: TRBJ1-2; CDR3aa: CASSLTFRETNYGYTF; CDR3nt: TGCGCCAGCAGCCTTACGTTCAGGGAAACTAACTATGGCTACACCTTC
d_gene: -; v_gene: TRBV29-1; abundance: -; j_gene: TRBJ1-5; CDR3aa: CSVADRFDQPQHF; CDR3nt: TGCAGCGTGGCTGACAGGTTCGATCAGCCCCAGCATTTT
d_gene: -; v_gene: TRBV15; abundance: few; j_gene: TRBJ1-5; CDR3aa: CATSRGELMNQPQHF; CDR3nt: TGTGCCACCAGCAGAGGCGAACTTATGAATCAGCCCCAGCATTTT
d_gene: TRBD1; v_gene: TRBV10-3; abundance: -; j_gene: TRBJ1-3; CDR3aa: CAISGGDRGTGSTIYF; CDR3nt: TGTGCCATCAGCGGGGGCGACAGGGGAACTGGAAGCACCATATATTTT
d_gene: -; v_gene: TRBV7-8; abundance: few; j_gene: TRBJ2-5; CDR3aa: CASSSLGAAQETQYF; CDR3nt: TGTGCCAGCAGCTCGTTGGGAGCGGCTCAAGAGACCCAGTACTTC
d_gene: TRBD1; v_gene: TRBV7-6; abundance: -; j_gene: TRBJ1-2; CDR3aa: CASSLATGTGGAGYGYTF; CDR3nt: TGTGCCAGCAGCTTAGCCACCGGAACAGGGGGCGCCGGCTATGGCTACACCTTC
d_gene: TRBD2; v_gene: TRBV10-3; abundance: -; j_gene: TRBJ2-3; CDR3aa: CAISALAGGGDTQYF; CDR3nt: TGTGCCATCAGTGCACTAGCGGGGGGTGGCGATACGCAGTATTTT
d_gene: -; v_gene: TRBV15; abundance: -; j_gene: TRBJ2-1; CDR3aa: CATSRDYDGSYNEQFF; CDR3nt: TGTGCCACCAGCAGAGATTATGACGGCTCCTACAATGAGCAGTTCTTC
d_gene: -; v_gene: TRBV19; abundance: -; j_gene: TRBJ1-4; CDR3aa: CASSVARGSNEKLFF; CDR3nt: TGTGCCAGTAGTGTCGCCAGGGGATCTAATGAAAAACTGTTTTTT
d_gene: -; v_gene: TRBV6-1; abundance: -; j_gene: TRBJ1-2; CDR3aa: CASSDYGYTF; CDR3nt: TGTGCCAGCAGTGACTATGGCTACACCTTC
d_gene: TRBD2; v_gene: TRBV5-8; abundance: -; j_gene: TRBJ2-5; CDR3aa: CASSLRGGLETQYF; CDR3nt: TGTGCCAGCAGCTTGCGGGGGGGCCTCGAGACCCAGTACTTC
d_gene: TRBD2; v_gene: TRBV10-2; abundance: -; j_gene: TRBJ2-3; CDR3aa: CASSPSSGRAGTDTQYF; CDR3nt: TGCGCCAGCAGTCCATCTAGCGGGAGGGCCGGCACAGATACGCAGTATTTT
d_gene: -; v_gene: TRBV7-9; abundance: -; j_gene: TRBJ1-1; CDR3aa: CASSLVAEAFF; CDR3nt: TGTGCCAGCAGCTTGGTGGCTGAAGCTTTCTTT
d_gene: -; v_gene: TRBV5-4; abundance: -; j_gene: TRBJ1-2; CDR3aa: CASSYADGVGYTF; CDR3nt: TGTGCCAGCAGCTACGCCGACGGGGTTGGCTACACCTTC
d_gene: -; v_gene: TRBV2; abundance: -; j_gene: TRBJ2-7; CDR3aa: CASSARWKRQDYEQYF; CDR3nt: TGTGCCAGCAGTGCTCGGTGGAAGCGGCAGGACTACGAGCAGTACTTC
d_gene: TRBD1; v_gene: TRBV19; abundance: -; j_gene: TRBJ2-7; CDR3aa: CASSAGGGEQYF; CDR3nt: TGTGCCAGTAGTGCAGGGGGCGGGGAGCAGTACTTC
d_gene: -; v_gene: TRBV2; abundance: few; j_gene: TRBJ2-3; CDR3aa: CASRGTDTQYF; CDR3nt: TGTGCCAGCAGAGGGACAGATACGCAGTATTTT
d_gene: -; v_gene: TRBV10-3; abundance: -; j_gene: TRBJ2-7; CDR3aa: CASSNGVTTYEQYF; CDR3nt: TGTGCCAGCAGTAATGGGGTCACTACCTACGAGCAGTACTTC
d_gene: -; v_gene: TRBV7-9; abundance: few; j_gene: TRBJ1-6; CDR3aa: CASSFTETANSPLHF; CDR3nt: TGTGCCAGCAGCTTCACCGAGACAGCCAATTCACCCCTCCACTTT
d_gene: -; v_gene: TRBV7-2; abundance: -; j_gene: TRBJ2-5; CDR3aa: CASSYRLAGGGGTQYF; CDR3nt: TGTGCCAGCAGCTATAGATTAGCAGGAGGGGGAGGGACCCAGTACTTC